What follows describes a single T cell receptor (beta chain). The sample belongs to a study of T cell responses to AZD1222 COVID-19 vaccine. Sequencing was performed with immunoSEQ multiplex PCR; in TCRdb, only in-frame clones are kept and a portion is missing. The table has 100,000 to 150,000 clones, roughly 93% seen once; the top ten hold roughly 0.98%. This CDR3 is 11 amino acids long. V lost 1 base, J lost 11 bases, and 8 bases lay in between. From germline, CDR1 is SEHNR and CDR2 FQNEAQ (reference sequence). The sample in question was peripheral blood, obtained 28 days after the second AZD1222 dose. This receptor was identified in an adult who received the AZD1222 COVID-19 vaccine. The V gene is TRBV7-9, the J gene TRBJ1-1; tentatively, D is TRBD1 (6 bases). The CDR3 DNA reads TGTGCCAGCAGCTTAGGGGGACATGCTTTCTTT. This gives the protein CASSLGGHAFF.